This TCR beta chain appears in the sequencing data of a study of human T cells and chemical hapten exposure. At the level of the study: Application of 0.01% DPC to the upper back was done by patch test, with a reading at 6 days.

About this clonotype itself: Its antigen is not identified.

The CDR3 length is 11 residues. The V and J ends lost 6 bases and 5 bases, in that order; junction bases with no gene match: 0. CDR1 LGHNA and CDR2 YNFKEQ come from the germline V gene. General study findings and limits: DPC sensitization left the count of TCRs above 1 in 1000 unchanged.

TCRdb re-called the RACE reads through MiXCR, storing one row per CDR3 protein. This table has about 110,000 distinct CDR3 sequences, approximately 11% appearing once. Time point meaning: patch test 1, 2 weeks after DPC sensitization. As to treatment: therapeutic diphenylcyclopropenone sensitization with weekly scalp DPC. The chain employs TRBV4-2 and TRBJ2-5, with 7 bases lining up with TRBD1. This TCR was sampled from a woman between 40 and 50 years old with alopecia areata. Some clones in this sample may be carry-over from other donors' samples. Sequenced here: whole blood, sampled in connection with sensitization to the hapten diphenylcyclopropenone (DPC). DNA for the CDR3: TGTGCCAGCAGGGACAGGGAGACCCAGTACTTC. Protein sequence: CASRDRETQYF.